This T cell receptor (beta chain) was recovered during a study of beta chain features in type 1 diabetes. Findings and caveats of the study: Among patients, naive, central memory and Treg TCRB repertoires appeared more similar than among healthy donors. People with Type 1 diabetes carried modestly yet significantly shorter TCRB CDR3s in all four CD4+ subsets.

V was shortened by 2 bases and J by 5 bases, with 14 bases between the two germline ends. The germline V gene encodes CDR1 SGHRS and CDR2 YFSETQ. The CDR3 runs to 15 residues. Stem cell-like memory, regulatory, central memory and naive CD4+ cells were sorted via CD45RO/CCR7/CD25/CD127/CD95/CD27. Reverse transcribing all isolated RNA meant expressed TCRB transcripts were sequenced. The average read count of naive, central memory and regulatory T cell samples was approximately 3.5 million. TCRdb keeps only in-frame clones here, not all; method: immunoSEQ multiplex PCR. The table lists about 270,000 clones, about 13% of them singletons. In regard to this clone: The antigen remains unidentified.

The clonotype comes from a man aged 25 to 45 with type 1 diabetes. The chain couples TRBV5-1 to TRBJ2-4; no clear D. The sample taken for sequencing was naive CD4+ T cells from blood. CDR3 nucleotides: TGCGCCAGCAGCTTTTCAGACTCCGACCAAAACATTCAGTACTTC. As protein: CASSFSDSDQNIQYF.